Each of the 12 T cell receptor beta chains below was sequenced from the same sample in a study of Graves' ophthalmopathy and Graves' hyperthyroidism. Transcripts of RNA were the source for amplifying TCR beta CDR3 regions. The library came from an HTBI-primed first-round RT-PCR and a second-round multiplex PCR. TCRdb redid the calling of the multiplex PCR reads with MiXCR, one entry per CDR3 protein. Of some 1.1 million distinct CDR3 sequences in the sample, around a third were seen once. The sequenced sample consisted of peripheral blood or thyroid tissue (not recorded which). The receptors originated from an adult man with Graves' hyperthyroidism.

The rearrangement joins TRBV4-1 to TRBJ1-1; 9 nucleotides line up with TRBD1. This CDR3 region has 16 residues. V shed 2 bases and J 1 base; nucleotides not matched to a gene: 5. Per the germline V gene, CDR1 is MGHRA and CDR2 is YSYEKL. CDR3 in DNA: TGCGCCAGCAGCCAACCTCAGACAGGGGGGAACACTGAAGCTTTCTTT. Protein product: CASSQPQTGGNTEAFF.

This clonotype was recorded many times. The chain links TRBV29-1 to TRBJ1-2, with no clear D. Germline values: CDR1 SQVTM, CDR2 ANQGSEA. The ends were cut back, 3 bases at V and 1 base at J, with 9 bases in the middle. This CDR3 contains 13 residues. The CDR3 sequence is CSVDRLDNYGYTF. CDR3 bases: TGCAGCGTTGACAGGCTCGATAACTATGGCTACACCTTC.

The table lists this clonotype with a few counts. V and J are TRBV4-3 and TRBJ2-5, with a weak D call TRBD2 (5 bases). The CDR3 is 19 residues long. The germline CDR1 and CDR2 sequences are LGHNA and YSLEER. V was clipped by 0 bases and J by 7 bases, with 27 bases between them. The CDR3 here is CASSQEFRLGGLSFATQYF. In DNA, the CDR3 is TGCGCCAGCAGCCAAGAATTCCGTCTCGGAGGCCTTAGTTTTGCGACCCAGTACTTC.

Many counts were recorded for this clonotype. The CDR3 DNA follows: TGTGCCAGTAGTATAGTTCTGACGGCCTACGAGCAGTACTTC. It is translated as CASSIVLTAYEQYF. The rearrangement joins TRBV19 to TRBJ2-7; D gene uncertain. The germline CDR1 and CDR2 sequences are LNHDA and SQIVND (reference sequence). Trimming shortened V by 1 base and J by 2 bases, and 9 bases separated the two germline ends. This CDR3 region has 14 residues.

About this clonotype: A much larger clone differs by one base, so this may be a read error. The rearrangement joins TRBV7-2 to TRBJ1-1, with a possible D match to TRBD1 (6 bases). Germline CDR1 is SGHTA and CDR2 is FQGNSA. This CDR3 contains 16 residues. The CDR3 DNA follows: TGTGCCATCAGCTTAGGAAGGGGGGGTAGAGGCACTGAAGCTTTCTTT. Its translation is CAISLGRGGRGTEAFF. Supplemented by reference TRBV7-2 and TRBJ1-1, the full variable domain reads GAGVSQSPSNKVTEKGKDVELRCDPISGHTALYWYRQSLGQGLEFLIYFQGNSAPDKSGLPSDRFSAERTGGSVSTLTIQRTQQEDSAVYLCAISLGRGGRGTEAFFGQGTRLTVV.

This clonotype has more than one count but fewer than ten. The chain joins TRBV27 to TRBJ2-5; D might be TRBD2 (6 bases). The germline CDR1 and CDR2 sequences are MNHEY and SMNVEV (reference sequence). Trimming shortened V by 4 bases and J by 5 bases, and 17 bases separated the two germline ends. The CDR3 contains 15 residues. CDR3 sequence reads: CASSSDILGGETQYF. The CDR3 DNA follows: TGTGCCAGCAGTTCGGACATCCTTGGGGGGGAGACCCAGTACTTC.

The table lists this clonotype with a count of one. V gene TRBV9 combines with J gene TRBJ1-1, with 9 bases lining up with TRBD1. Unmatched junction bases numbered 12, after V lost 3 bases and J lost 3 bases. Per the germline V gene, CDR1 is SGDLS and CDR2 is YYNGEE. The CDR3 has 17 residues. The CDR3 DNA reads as TGTGCCAGCAGCGGGCCCGGGACAGGGCCACGGGACACTGAAGCTTTCTTT. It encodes CASSGPGTGPRDTEAFF. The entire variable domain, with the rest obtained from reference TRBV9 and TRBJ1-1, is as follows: DSGVTQTPKHLITATGQRVTLRCSPRSGDLSVYWYQQSLDQGLQFLIQYYNGEERAKGNILERFSAQQFPDLHSELNLSSLELGDSALYFCASSGPGTGPRDTEAFFGQGTRLTVV.

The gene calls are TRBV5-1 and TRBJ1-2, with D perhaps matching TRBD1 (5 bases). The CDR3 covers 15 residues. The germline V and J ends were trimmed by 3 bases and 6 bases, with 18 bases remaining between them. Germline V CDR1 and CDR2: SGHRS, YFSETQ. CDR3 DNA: TGCGCCAGCAGCTGGAGCGGGGAGGGGTTCGATGGCTACACCTTC. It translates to CASSWSGEGFDGYTF.

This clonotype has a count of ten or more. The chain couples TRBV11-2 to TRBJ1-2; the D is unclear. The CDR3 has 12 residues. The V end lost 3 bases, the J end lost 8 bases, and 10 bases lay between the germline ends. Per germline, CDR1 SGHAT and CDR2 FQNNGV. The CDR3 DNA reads TGTGCCAGCAGCTTGTGGGAAGGCGGCTACACCTTC. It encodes CASSLWEGGYTF. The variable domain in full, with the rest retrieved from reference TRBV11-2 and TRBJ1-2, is EAGVAQSPRYKIIEKRQSVAFWCNPISGHATLYWYQQILGQGPKLLIQFQNNGVVDDSQLPKDRFSAERLKGVDSTLKIQPAKLEDSAVYLCASSLWEGGYTFGSGTRLTVV.

CDR3 bases: TGTGCCAGCAGCTTAGCTAGTGAAGGGGGCGGTGAAGCTTTCTTT. Translation gives CASSLASEGGGEAFF. The V and J genes are TRBV11-2 and TRBJ1-1; 7 positions agree with TRBD1. Germline CDR1 and CDR2: SGHAT and FQNNGV. The CDR3 loop spans 15 amino acids. Unmatched junction bases numbered 9, after V lost 1 base and J lost 7 bases.

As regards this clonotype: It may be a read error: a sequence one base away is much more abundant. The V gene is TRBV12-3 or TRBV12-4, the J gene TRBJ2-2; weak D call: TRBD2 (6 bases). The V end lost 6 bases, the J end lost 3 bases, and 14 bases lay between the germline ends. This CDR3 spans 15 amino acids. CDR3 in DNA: TGTGCCAGCAGCGCAGGGACTTCATACACCGGGGAGCTGTTTTTT. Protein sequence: CASSAGTSYTGELFF.

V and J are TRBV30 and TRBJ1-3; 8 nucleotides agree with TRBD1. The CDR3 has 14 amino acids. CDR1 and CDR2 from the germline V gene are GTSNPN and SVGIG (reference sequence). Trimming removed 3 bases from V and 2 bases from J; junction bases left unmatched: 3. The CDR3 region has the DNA TGTGCCTGGAGAGTACAGGGGGCTGGAAACACCATATATTTT. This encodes CAWRVQGAGNTIYF.